This T cell receptor (beta chain) was documented in a study of CD8+CD57+ T cells in acquired aplastic anemia. As for the study in general: When averaged, DNA from sorted CD4+ and CD8+ cells came to approximately 3 ug.

The germline CDR1 and CDR2 sequences are DFQATT and SNEGSKA (reference sequence). This CDR3 comprises 15 residues. Germline trimming cut 5 bases from V and 5 bases from J; bases unmatched to any gene: 11. TCR beta VDJ and CDR3 were profiled, and genomic DNA was the template. TCRdb re-analysed the reads in MiXCR, keeping a single row per CDR3 protein. Of some 190,000 distinct CDR3 sequences listed, just over 45% were seen once; the top ten hold 2.5% to 3.5%. The receptor's source is a human donor in good health. The chain carries TRBV20-1 and TRBJ2-5; the match to TRBD1 covers 10 bases. Sequenced sample: sorted CD4+, CD8+, or CD8+CD57+ T cells (not recorded which) from PBMCs. The CDR3 DNA reads TGCAGTGCTCACCTGACAGGGGGCCGGATGGAGACCCAGTACTTC. It is translated as CSAHLTGGRMETQYF.